A selection of T cell receptor beta chains follows, all from one sample in a study of T cell repertoires in cytomegalovirus infection. TCRdb re-called the reads with MiXCR, one entry per CDR3 protein. The sample lists 200,000 to 300,000 distinct CDR3 sequences; 12% were seen once. The sequencing input was PBMCs. These receptors were taken from a human donor in good health (CMV status not recorded). Some clones in this sample may be carry-over from other donors' samples. Both conserved end residues are part of each CDR3. Each record gives: J gene, D gene, clone size, V gene, CDR3 DNA, CDR3 protein. D genes are given only for firm matches. Clone size appears in some rows only: once, few, many, or a class for an expanded clone.

TRBJ1-1 - many TRBV7-8 TGTGCCAGCAGCCGCAGAGGGGACACTGAAGCTTTCTTT CASSRRGDTEAFF
TRBJ2-1 TRBD2 many TRBV19 TGTGCCAGTAGTATAATAACTAGCGGGAGGAATTCTAGGCAGTTCTTC CASSIITSGRNSRQFF
TRBJ1-1 - - TRBV6-2/TRBV6-3 TGTGCCAGCAAATTTAATAGAGGGAACACTGAAGCTTTCTTT CASKFNRGNTEAFF
TRBJ2-3 TRBD2 many TRBV28 TGTGCCAGCAGCAGCCTTACTAGCGGGAGAGCAGATACGCAGTATTTT CASSSLTSGRADTQYF
TRBJ2-7 - - TRBV7-2 TGTGCCAGCAAAGGGGTGGGGGCCTACGAGCAGTACTTC CASKGVGAYEQYF
TRBJ1-1 - many TRBV7-2 TGTGCCAATAGCTATTCGGGTACCGGGAACACTGAAGCTTTCTTT CANSYSGTGNTEAFF
TRBJ1-2 - many TRBV28 TGTGCCAGCAGTCCAGGACGGACTAACTATGGCTACACCTTC CASSPGRTNYGYTF
TRBJ1-5 TRBD1 many TRBV7-2 TGTGCCAGCAGCTCCGGGACAGGGGAACTGCAGCCCCAGCATTTT CASSSGTGELQPQHF
TRBJ1-5 - many TRBV7-2 TGTGCCAGCAGTTCCCGGGGGGGAGGGGATCAGCCCCAGCATTTT CASSSRGGGDQPQHF
TRBJ2-2 TRBD1 - TRBV29-1 TGCAGCGCCGGACAGGTCTCCATAAACACCGGGGAGCTGTTTTTT CSAGQVSINTGELFF
TRBJ2-3 TRBD1 - TRBV3-1 TGTGCCAGCAGCCAAGTCCGACAGGGGGCGGATACGCAGTATTTT CASSQVRQGADTQYF
TRBJ1-3 - many TRBV7-2 TGTGCCAGCAGCCGGGGAGATGCTGGAAACACCATATATTTT CASSRGDAGNTIYF
TRBJ2-2 TRBD1 many TRBV7-8 TGTGCCAGCAGCTTGTCGGGACAGGGGGCAACCGGGGAGCTGTTTTTT CASSLSGQGATGELFF
TRBJ1-1 - - TRBV5-1 TGCGCCAGCAGCCCTGATGTGCAGGACCCTGAAGCTTTCTTT CASSPDVQDPEAFF
TRBJ2-5 - - TRBV5-6 TGTGCCAGCAGCTTGAGTGGGGGAGGGACCCAGTACTTC CASSLSGGGTQYF
TRBJ2-7 - - TRBV6-2/TRBV6-3 TGTGCCAGCAGAAACTTGGGCACCTACGAGCAGTACTTC CASRNLGTYEQYF
TRBJ2-7 TRBD2 - TRBV14 TGTGCCAGCAGCCAAGATATTGGACTAGCGGAATACGAGCAGTACTTC CASSQDIGLAEYEQYF
TRBJ2-3 - - TRBV5-1 TGCGCCAGCAGCGGACGGGACCGCACAGATACGCAGTATTTT CASSGRDRTDTQYF
TRBJ1-2 - few TRBV2 TGTGCCAGCACCTTCACGAGGGGCAATGGCTACACCTTC CASTFTRGNGYTF
TRBJ1-3 - - TRBV24-1 TGTGCCACCAGTGATTCTTCGGCTGGAAACACCATATATTTT CATSDSSAGNTIYF
TRBJ2-2 - many TRBV6-1 TGTGCCAGCAGTGTCGGAGGGGGTATCACCGGGGAGCTGTTTTTT CASSVGGGITGELFF
TRBJ1-2 - many TRBV6-5 TGTGCCAGCAGTTCACACAGGGCTGGCTATGGCTACACCTTC CASSSHRAGYGYTF
TRBJ2-1 - many TRBV7-3 TGTGCCAGCAGCTTATCGTGGGAAAATGAGCAGTTCTTC CASSLSWENEQFF
TRBJ2-3 TRBD2 - TRBV19 TGTGCCAGTAGTATCGGGTCACTAGCGGTCAGCACAGATACGCAGTATTTT CASSIGSLAVSTDTQYF
TRBJ2-6 TRBD1 - TRBV6-1 TGTGCCAGCAGTAAAAGACAGGGCGCTGGGGCCAACGTCCTGACTTTC CASSKRQGAGANVLTF
TRBJ2-7 - many TRBV7-2 TGTGCCAGCAGCTTAGCGACAGGACGGAGAGGCGAGCAGTACTTC CASSLATGRRGEQYF
TRBJ2-3 - - TRBV29-1 TGCAGCGTTGACGCAGGGGTAGGAACAGATACGCAGTATTTT CSVDAGVGTDTQYF
TRBJ2-6 - many TRBV20-1 TGCAGTGCCAAGGACCCAATCAAAAGCTCTGGGGCCAACGTCCTGACTTTC CSAKDPIKSSGANVLTF
TRBJ1-1 - - TRBV19 TGTGCCAGTAAGAGGGACCGTAGAGCTTTCTTT CASKRDRRAFF
TRBJ1-2 - - TRBV19 TGTGCCAGTAGTATGGCGGGGGACTATGGCTACACCTTC CASSMAGDYGYTF
TRBJ2-3 TRBD2 few TRBV11-2 TGTGCCAGCAGCTTAAACAGCGGGGGCCCAGATACGCAGTATTTT CASSLNSGGPDTQYF
TRBJ2-7 - - TRBV3-1 TGTGCCAGCAGCCGACAGGCGAACCCCTACGAGCAGTACTTC CASSRQANPYEQYF
TRBJ2-1 TRBD1 - TRBV15 TGTGCCACCAGCAGTCGGACAGGGTACAATGAGCAGTTCTTC CATSSRTGYNEQFF
TRBJ2-1 TRBD2 many TRBV7-9 TGTGCCAGCAGCTCGGGACTAGCGGTGCCAAATGAGCAGTTCTTC CASSSGLAVPNEQFF
TRBJ2-5 - - TRBV28 TGTGCCAGCAGTTTTAGGGGGGGGGCCCAGTACTTC CASSFRGGAQYF
TRBJ2-5 - many TRBV20-1 TGCAGTGCTAGAGAGGGAGGAGAGACCCAGTACTTC CSAREGGETQYF
TRBJ2-5 TRBD2 - TRBV25-1 TGTGCCAGCAGTGAATCCGGACTAGCGGGAGGGTGGGAGACCCAGTACTTC CASSESGLAGGWETQYF
TRBJ2-1 TRBD2 many TRBV15 TGTGCCACCAGCCCGGGAGGGACCTACAATGAGCAGTTCTTC CATSPGGTYNEQFF
TRBJ2-5 TRBD1 - TRBV2 TGTGCCAGCAAGAGTGAACAGGGGGCGGAGACCCAGTACTTC CASKSEQGAETQYF
TRBJ1-6 - few TRBV12-5 TGTGCTAGTGGTTTAAGGACCGGGACTGATAATTCACCCCTCCACTTT CASGLRTGTDNSPLHF
TRBJ2-2 TRBD2 few TRBV7-2 TGTGCCAGCAGCTTAGCAAGTAGCGGGGGGCCCGCCGACACCGGGGAGCTGTTTTTT CASSLASSGGPADTGELFF
TRBJ2-5 - many TRBV10-3 TGTGCCATCGCCGGGCGGCGGGAAGAGACCCAGTACTTC CAIAGRREETQYF
TRBJ2-7 - many TRBV7-2 TGTGCCAGCAGACCCCTATTCGGACAGAACGAGCAGTACTTC CASRPLFGQNEQYF
TRBJ2-1 TRBD2 few TRBV19 TGTGCCAGTAGTATAGGGCGGCTGACTAGCGGGAGACCCAGGTTTTACAATGAGCAGTTCTTC CASSIGRLTSGRPRFYNEQFF
TRBJ2-7 TRBD2 once TRBV13 TGTGCCAGCAGCTCCTCGGGTGCGGGAGGGCGCGAGCAGTACTTC CASSSSGAGGREQYF
TRBJ2-1 TRBD1 many TRBV10-3 TGTGCCATCAGTGAGTCCGAACAGGGGGCTCAATATGAGCAGTTCTTC CAISESEQGAQYEQFF
TRBJ1-2 TRBD1 - TRBV6-8 TGTGCCAGCAGGGACGTTGACAGGGAAGGCTACACCTTC CASRDVDREGYTF
TRBJ2-7 TRBD1 - TRBV19 TGTGCCAGTAGTCTGGACAGGTTCCACGAGCAGTACTTC CASSLDRFHEQYF
TRBJ2-1 TRBD1 - TRBV10-3 TGTGCCATCAGAAAACAGGGGCGGGATGAGCAGTTCTTC CAIRKQGRDEQFF
TRBJ2-7 TRBD2 many TRBV5-6 TGTGCCAGCAGCTTTCCCGGGAGGGTCTACGAGCAGTACTTC CASSFPGRVYEQYF
TRBJ2-3 - - TRBV18 TGTGCCAGCTCGCCAAGTCTAGGAAGGACAGATACGCAGTATTTT CASSPSLGRTDTQYF
TRBJ1-6 - few TRBV19 TGTGCCAGTAGTAACGAGGGATCTGGAAATTCACCCCTCCACTTT CASSNEGSGNSPLHF
TRBJ2-1 - few TRBV19 TGTGCCAGTACCCCCGGACCAGCGAGCAATGAGCAGTTCTTC CASTPGPASNEQFF
TRBJ1-1 - - TRBV11-3 TGTGCCAGCAGCTCCGGGACATATCACACTGAAGCTTTCTTT CASSSGTYHTEAFF
TRBJ2-1 - few TRBV28 TGTGCCAGCAGTTTAGGCAGCGTGGAGGAGCAGTTCTTC CASSLGSVEEQFF
TRBJ2-2 TRBD2 - TRBV5-1 TGCGCCAGCAGATCCCCTTCCGGGGGGGACACCGGGGAGCTGTTTTTT CASRSPSGGDTGELFF
TRBJ2-7 - - TRBV5-1 TGCGCCAGCAGCTTAGACCCGGGGCAGGGCTACGAGCAGTACTTC CASSLDPGQGYEQYF
TRBJ1-2 - many TRBV7-2 TGTGCCAGCAGCTTGGGACGGACCTATGGCTACACCTTC CASSLGRTYGYTF
TRBJ1-4 - many TRBV5-1 TGCGCCAGCAGCTCGAGCGGGAGTCGAGAAAAACTGTTTTTT CASSSSGSREKLFF